A single sample is the source of the 10 T cell receptor beta chains below, sequenced in a study of cytomegalovirus exposure and HLA in healthy donors. The PCR used 60 Vbeta and 13 Jbeta primers. TCRdb keeps only in-frame clones here, not all; method: immunoSEQ multiplex PCR. The sample includes around 200,000 clones, approximately 80% of them seen just once. Sequenced sample: PBMCs. These receptors came from a woman in her forties or fifties in good health and CMV-seropositive.

The J gene is TRBJ1-1, the V gene TRBV6-5; D is undetermined. Germline V gene lookup returns CDR1 MNHEY and CDR2 SVGAGI. This CDR3 spans 14 amino acids. V was clipped by 10 bases and J by 1 base, with 16 bases between them. This CDR3 is CATRFWAENTEAFF. Written as DNA, the CDR3 is TGTGCCACCCGGTTTTGGGCAGAGAACACTGAAGCTTTCTTT.

V and J are TRBV4-3 and TRBJ2-2, with D unclear. CDR3 length: 14 amino acids. Trimming took off 4 bases at V and 6 bases at J, with 12 bases between the two ends. CDR1 and CDR2 from the germline V gene are LGHNA and YSLEER. The DNA for the CDR3 is TGCGCCAGCAGCCTCGGCCCTCGGGCCGGGGAGCTGTTTTTT. It encodes CASSLGPRAGELFF.

This chain connects TRBV28 to TRBJ2-5, with 9 bases identical to TRBD2. J was trimmed by 0 bases and V by 1 base; bases with no gene match: 12. Germline loops: CDR1 MDHEN, CDR2 SYDVKM. This CDR3 region has 19 residues. CDR3 sequence (DNA): TGTGCCAGCAGTTTATTCGGGCTAGCGGGACTCACCAACCAAGAGACCCAGTACTTC. Translated: CASSLFGLAGLTNQETQYF.

The chain uses TRBV7-9 and TRBJ2-1, with TRBD2 matching over 11 bases. V gave up 1 base and J gave up 4 bases; unmatched junction bases: 12. CDR3 length: 19 amino acids. Germline CDR1 reads SEHNR; CDR2 reads FQNEAQ (reference sequence). The DNA for the CDR3 is TGTGCCAGCAGCTTAGACGACCCACTAGCGGGGGCGACATACAATGAGCAGTTCTTC. This encodes CASSLDDPLAGATYNEQFF.

V usage is TRBV7-9 and J usage is TRBJ1-2; TRBD1 matches at 8 bases. V dropped 6 bases and J dropped 2; count of bases not matched to a gene: 8. The CDR3 extends over 15 amino acids. CDR1 SEHNR and CDR2 FQNEAQ come from the germline V gene (reference sequence). The CDR3 DNA is TGTGCCAGCAGTTTTACGGACAGGGCGAACTATGGCTACACCTTC. Translated, it gives CASSFTDRANYGYTF.

The CDR3 sequence is CASTQTGTGNTIYF. DNA for the CDR3: TGTGCCAGCACTCAGACAGGGACTGGAAACACCATATATTTT. The chain recombines TRBV7-8 with TRBJ1-3, with 7 bases matching TRBD1. The length of the CDR3 is 14 residues. V lost 7 bases and J lost 2; bases outside the gene matches: 5. Germline V lookup: CDR1 SGHVS, CDR2 FQNEAQ.

J is TRBJ2-3 and V is TRBV5-6; TRBD2 agrees at 8 bases. The junction had 5 bases not matched to a gene; V was cut back by 4 bases and J by 1 base. CDR3 length: 15 residues. Germline V lookup: CDR1 SGHDT, CDR2 YYEEEE. This CDR3 reads CASSILAVRTDTQYF. DNA for the CDR3: TGTGCCAGCAGCATACTAGCGGTACGCACAGATACGCAGTATTTT.

This chain connects TRBV6-6 to TRBJ2-7; 9 bases are shared with TRBD1. Germline lookup yields CDR1 MNHNY and CDR2 SVGAGI (reference sequence). Trimming removed 6 bases from V and 3 bases from J; junction bases left unmatched: 3. The CDR3 has 13 residues. CDR3 region: CASRQGAGYEQYF. For the CDR3, the DNA is TGTGCCAGCAGACAGGGGGCCGGCTACGAGCAGTACTTC.

The genes are TRBV5-1 and TRBJ1-2, with 9 bases that match TRBD1. This CDR3 region has 15 residues. CDR1 SGHRS and CDR2 YFSETQ come from the germline V gene. The V gene end was trimmed by 4 bases and the J gene end by 4 bases; junction bases not matched to a gene: 8. This CDR3 reads CASSARTGVGYGYTF. The CDR3 DNA reads as TGCGCCAGCAGCGCCCGGACAGGGGTGGGCTATGGCTACACCTTC.

This chain joins TRBV5-6 and TRBJ2-3; perhaps TRBD1 as D (6 bases). V was cut by 0 bases and J by 0 bases, with 11 bases left in between. Germline V gene sequence: CDR1 SGHDT, CDR2 YYEEEE. The length of the CDR3 is 16 residues. CDR3 DNA sequence: TGTGCCAGCAGCTTGGCCACAGGGACAAGCACAGATACGCAGTATTTT. The encoded protein is CASSLATGTSTDTQYF.